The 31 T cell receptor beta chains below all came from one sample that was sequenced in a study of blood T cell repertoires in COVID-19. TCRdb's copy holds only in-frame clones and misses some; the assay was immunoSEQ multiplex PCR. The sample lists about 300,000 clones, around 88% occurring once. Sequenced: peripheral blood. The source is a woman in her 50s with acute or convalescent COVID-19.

CDR3 residues: CSVEGGEGRNGYTF. The CDR3 DNA is TGCAGCGTTGAAGGGGGGGAGGGGCGAAATGGCTACACCTTC. V and J are TRBV29-1 and TRBJ1-2; possible D gene TRBD1, 5 bases. With 1 base removed from V and 6 bases from J, the gap between germline ends came to 15 bases. This CDR3 is built from 14 residues. The germline CDR1 and CDR2 sequences are SQVTM and ANQGSEA.

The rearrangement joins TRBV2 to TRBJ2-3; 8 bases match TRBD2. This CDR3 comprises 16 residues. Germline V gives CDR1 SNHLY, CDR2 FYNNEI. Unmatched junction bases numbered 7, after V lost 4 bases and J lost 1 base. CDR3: CASSASLAARTDTQYF. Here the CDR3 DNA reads TGTGCCAGCAGTGCCTCACTAGCGGCCCGCACAGATACGCAGTATTTT.

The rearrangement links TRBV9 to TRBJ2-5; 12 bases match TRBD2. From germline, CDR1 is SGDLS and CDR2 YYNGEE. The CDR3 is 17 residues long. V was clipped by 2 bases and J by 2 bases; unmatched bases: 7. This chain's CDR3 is CASSVDGTSGLQETQYF. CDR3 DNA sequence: TGTGCCAGCAGCGTGGACGGGACTAGCGGGTTACAAGAGACCCAGTACTTC.

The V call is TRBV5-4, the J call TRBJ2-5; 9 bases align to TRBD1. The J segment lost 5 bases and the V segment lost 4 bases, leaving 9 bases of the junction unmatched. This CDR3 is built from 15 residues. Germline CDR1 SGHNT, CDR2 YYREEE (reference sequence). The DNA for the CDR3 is TGTGCCAGCAGCGTAGGCGACAGGGGGGGGGAGACCCAGTACTTC. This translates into CASSVGDRGGETQYF.

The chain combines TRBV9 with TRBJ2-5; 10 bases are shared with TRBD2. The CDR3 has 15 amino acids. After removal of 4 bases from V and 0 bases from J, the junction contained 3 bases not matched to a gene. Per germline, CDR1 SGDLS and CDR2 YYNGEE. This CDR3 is CASSLSGGYQETQYF. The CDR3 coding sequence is TGTGCCAGCAGCCTTAGCGGGGGGTACCAAGAGACCCAGTACTTC.

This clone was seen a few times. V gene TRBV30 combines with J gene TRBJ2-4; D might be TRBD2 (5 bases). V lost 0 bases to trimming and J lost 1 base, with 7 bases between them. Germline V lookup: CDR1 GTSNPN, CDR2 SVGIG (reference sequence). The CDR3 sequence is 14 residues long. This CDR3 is CAWSVVAAKNIQYF. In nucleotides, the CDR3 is TGTGCCTGGAGTGTAGTAGCGGCCAAAAACATTCAGTACTTC.

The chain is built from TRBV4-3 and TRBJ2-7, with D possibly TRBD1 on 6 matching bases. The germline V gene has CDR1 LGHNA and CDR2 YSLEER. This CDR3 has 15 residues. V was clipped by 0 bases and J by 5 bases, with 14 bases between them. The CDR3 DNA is TGCGCCAGCAGCCAAGATTACCCAGGGGCGGACGAGCAGTACTTC. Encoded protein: CASSQDYPGADEQYF.

CDR3 bases: TGTGCCAGCAGCGCCGGAGGACAGAGTTACACTGAAGCTTTCTTT. It yields the protein CASSAGGQSYTEAFF. The chain joins TRBV6-2 or TRBV6-3 to TRBJ1-1, with D perhaps TRBD1 (6 bases). The CDR3 is 15 amino acids. V was cut by 6 bases and J by 3 bases, with 17 bases left in between. CDR1 is MNHEY and CDR2 is SVGEGT in the germline V gene.

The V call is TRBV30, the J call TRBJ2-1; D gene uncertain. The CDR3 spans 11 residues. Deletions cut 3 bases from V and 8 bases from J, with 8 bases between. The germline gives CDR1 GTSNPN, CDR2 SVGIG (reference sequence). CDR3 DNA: TGTGCCTGGAGCGTAGTGGATGAGCAGTTCTTC. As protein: CAWSVVDEQFF.

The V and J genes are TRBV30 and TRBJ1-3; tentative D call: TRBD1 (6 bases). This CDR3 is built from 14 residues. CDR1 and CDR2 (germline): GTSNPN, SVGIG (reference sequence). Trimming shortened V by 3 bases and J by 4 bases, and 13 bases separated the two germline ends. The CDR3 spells CAWSEAGAGNTIYF. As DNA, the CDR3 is TGTGCCTGGAGCGAGGCAGGGGCAGGAAACACCATATATTTT.

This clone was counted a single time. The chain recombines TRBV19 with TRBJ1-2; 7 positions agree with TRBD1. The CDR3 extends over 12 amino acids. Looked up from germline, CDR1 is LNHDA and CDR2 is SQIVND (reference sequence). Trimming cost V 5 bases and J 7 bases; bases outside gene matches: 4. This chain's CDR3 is CASSRQGSGYTF. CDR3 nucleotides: TGTGCCAGTAGTCGACAGGGAAGTGGCTACACCTTC.

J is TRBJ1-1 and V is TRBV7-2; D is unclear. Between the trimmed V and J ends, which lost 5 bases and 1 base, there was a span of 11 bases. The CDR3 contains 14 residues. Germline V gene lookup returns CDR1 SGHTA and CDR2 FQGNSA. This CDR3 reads CASSGRAGNTEAFF. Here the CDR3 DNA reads TGTGCCAGCAGCGGGAGAGCTGGGAACACTGAAGCTTTCTTT.

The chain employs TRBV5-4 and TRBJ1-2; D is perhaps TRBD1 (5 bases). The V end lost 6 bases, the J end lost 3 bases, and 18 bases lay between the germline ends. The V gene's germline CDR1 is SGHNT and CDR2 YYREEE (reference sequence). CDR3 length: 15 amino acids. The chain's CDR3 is CASNPARGGDYGYTF. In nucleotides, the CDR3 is TGTGCCAGCAACCCGGCGAGGGGAGGGGACTATGGCTACACCTTC.

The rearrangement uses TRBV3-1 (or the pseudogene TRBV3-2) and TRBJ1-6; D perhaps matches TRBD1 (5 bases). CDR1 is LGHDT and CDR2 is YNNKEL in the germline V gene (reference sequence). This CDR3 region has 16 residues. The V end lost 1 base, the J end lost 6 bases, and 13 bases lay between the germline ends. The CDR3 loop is CASSQGVGDFNSPLHF. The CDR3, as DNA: TGTGCCAGCAGCCAAGGGGTGGGGGACTTTAATTCACCCCTCCACTTT.

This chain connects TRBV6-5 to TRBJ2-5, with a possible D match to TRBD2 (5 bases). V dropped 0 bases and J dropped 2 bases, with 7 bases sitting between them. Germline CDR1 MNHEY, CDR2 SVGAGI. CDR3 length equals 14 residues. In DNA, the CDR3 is TGTGCCAGCAGTTACTCCGGGGTGCAAGAGACCCAGTACTTC. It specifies CASSYSGVQETQYF.

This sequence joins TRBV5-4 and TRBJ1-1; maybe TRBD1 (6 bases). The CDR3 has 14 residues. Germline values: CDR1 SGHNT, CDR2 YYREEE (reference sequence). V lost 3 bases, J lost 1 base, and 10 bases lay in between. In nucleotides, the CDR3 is TGTGCCAGCAGCTCCGGACAGCCGAACACTGAAGCTTTCTTT. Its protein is CASSSGQPNTEAFF.

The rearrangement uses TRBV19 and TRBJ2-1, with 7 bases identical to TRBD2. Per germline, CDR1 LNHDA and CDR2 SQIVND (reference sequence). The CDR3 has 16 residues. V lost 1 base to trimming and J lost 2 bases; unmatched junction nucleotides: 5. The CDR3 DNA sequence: TGTGCCAGTAGTATAGGCGGGAGAATCCCCTACAATGAGCAGTTCTTC. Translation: CASSIGGRIPYNEQFF.

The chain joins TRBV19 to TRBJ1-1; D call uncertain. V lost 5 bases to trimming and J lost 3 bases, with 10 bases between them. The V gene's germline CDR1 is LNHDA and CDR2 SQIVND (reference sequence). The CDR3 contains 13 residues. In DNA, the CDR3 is TGTGCCAGTAGTGTAAACCGGGACACTGAAGCTTTCTTT. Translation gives CASSVNRDTEAFF. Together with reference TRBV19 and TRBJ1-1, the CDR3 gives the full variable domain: DGGITQSPKYLFRKEGQNVTLSCEQNLNHDAMYWYRQDPGQGLRLIYYSQIVNDFQKGDIAEGYSVSREKKESFPLTVTSAQKNPTAFYLCASSVNRDTEAFFGQGTRLTVV.

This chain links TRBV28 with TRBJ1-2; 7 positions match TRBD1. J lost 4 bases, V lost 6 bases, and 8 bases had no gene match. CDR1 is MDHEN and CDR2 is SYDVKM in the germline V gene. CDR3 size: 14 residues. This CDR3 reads CASSPNRDSYGYTF. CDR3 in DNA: TGTGCCAGCAGCCCTAACCGGGACAGCTATGGCTACACCTTC.

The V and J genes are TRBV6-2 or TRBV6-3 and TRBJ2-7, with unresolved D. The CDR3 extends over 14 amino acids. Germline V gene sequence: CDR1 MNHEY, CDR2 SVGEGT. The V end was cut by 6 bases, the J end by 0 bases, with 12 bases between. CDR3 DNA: TGTGCCAGCAGCGTGATAACTGGCTCCTACGAGCAGTACTTC. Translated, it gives CASSVITGSYEQYF.

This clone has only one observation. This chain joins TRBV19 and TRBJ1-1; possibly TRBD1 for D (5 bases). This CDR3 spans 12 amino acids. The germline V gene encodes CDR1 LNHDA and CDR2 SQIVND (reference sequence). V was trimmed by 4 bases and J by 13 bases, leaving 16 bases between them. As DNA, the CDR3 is TGTGCCAGTAGTACGGCGGGGGGGTTAAGTTTCTTT. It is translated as CASSTAGGLSFF.

CDR3 loop: CTSRGFPSKIREGRETQYF. As DNA, the CDR3 is TGCACCAGCAGGGGGTTCCCCAGCAAAATACGGGAGGGCCGGGAGACCCAGTACTTC. The V call is TRBV1, the J call TRBJ2-5; the D call TRBD2 from the table was never checked on the DNA. TRBV1 constitutes a pseudogene. The CDR3 is 19 residues long.

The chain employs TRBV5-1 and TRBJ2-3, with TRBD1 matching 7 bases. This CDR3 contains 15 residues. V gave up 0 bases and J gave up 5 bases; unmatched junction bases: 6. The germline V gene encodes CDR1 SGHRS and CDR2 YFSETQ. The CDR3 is CASSLGAGGEDTQYF. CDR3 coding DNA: TGCGCCAGCAGCTTGGGGGCAGGGGGAGAAGATACGCAGTATTTT.

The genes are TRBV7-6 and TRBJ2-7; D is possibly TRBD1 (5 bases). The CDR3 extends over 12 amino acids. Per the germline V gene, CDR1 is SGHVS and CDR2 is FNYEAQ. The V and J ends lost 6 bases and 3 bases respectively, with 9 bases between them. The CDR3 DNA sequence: TGTGCCAGCAGTCCCACAGGCTACGAGCAGTACTTC. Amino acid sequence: CASSPTGYEQYF.

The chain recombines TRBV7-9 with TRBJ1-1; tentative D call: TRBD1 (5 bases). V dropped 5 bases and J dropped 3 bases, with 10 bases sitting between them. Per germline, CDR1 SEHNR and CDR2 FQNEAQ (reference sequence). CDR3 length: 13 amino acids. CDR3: CASSDRQYTEAFF. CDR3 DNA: TGTGCCAGCAGCGATAGACAGTACACTGAAGCTTTCTTT.

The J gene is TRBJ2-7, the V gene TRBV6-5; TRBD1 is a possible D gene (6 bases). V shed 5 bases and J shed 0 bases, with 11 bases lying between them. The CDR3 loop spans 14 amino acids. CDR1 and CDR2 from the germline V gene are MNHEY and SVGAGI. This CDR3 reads CASSRGTLSYEQYF. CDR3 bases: TGTGCCAGCAGTAGAGGGACACTCTCCTACGAGCAGTACTTC.

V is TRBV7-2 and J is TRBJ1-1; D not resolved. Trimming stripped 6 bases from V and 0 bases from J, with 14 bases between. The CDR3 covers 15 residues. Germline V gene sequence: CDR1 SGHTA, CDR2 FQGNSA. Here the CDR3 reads CASSPSSGLNTEAFF. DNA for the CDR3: TGTGCCAGCAGTCCGTCGAGTGGGCTGAACACTGAAGCTTTCTTT.

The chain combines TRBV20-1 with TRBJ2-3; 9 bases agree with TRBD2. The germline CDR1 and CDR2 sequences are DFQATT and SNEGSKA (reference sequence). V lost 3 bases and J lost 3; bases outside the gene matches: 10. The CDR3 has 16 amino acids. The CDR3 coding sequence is TGCAGTGCTAGTCCCGGTGGACTAGCGAGGACAGATACGCAGTATTTT. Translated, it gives CSASPGGLARTDTQYF.

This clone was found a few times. This CDR3 is CASSKVRTGVEQYF. The DNA of the CDR3 is TGTGCCAGCAGCAAAGTGAGGACAGGGGTCGAGCAGTACTTC. The rearrangement uses TRBV21-1 and TRBJ2-7; the D segment call TRBD1 is taken from the table without a DNA check. TRBV21-1 is a known pseudogene. This CDR3 is built from 14 residues.

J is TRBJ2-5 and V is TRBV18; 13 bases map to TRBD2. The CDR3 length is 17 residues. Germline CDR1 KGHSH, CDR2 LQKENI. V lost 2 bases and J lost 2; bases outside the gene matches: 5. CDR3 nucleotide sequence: TGTGCCAGCTCACCAGGACTAGCGGGGGTACTACAAGAGACCCAGTACTTC. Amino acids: CASSPGLAGVLQETQYF.

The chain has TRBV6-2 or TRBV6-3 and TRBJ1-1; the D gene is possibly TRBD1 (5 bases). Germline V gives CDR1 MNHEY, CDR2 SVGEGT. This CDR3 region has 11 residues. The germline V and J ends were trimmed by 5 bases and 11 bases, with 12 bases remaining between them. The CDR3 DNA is TGTGCCAGCAGTGACGGGGGGTTGGCTTTCTTT. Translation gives CASSDGGLAFF.